The clone carrying this T cell receptor (beta chain) appeared a few times. Its specificity is not known. Unique molecular identifiers were incorporated during preparation of the TCRbeta library. MiXCR was run by TCRdb on the PCR reads, yielding one entry per CDR3 protein. Seen here are approximately 430,000 distinct CDR3 sequences, around 16% observed once, and the top ten hold approximately 29%. Germline V gene data show CDR1 as SGHRS and CDR2 as YFSETQ. There are 14 residues in the CDR3. V lost 1 base, J lost 6 bases, and 11 bases lay in between. This record comes from a study of T-cell reconstitution after alpha-beta-depleted transplantation in children. Overall study results and limits: In some patients, recipient T cells and intrathymic progenitors surviving conditioning explained high day-60 diversity. As was reported, about two months after transplant, alpha-beta T cells came from several hundred expanded graft clones. T-cell counts and diversity at one year following transplant were attributed mainly to newly produced T cells.

This rearrangement joins TRBV5-1 to TRBJ2-1; D is perhaps TRBD1 or TRBD2 (5 bases each). The sample in question was PBMCs, mostly from graft donor cells, obtained 360 days after TCRalphabeta/CD19-depleted stem cell transplant. The receptor comes from a boy under three years old who had a stem cell transplant for Wiskott-Aldrich syndrome, so the T cells may come from the graft donor. CDR3: CASSLRRELNEQFF. The CDR3 bases are TGCGCCAGCAGCTTGCGCAGGGAGCTCAATGAGCAGTTCTTC.